The 27 T cell receptor beta chains presented below share a single source sample, sequenced in a study of blood T cell repertoires in COVID-19. The table came from immunoSEQ multiplex PCR; TCRdb's copy has only in-frame clones and leaves some out. The table includes roughly 150,000 clones, 80% to 90% detected once. Sequencing was performed on peripheral blood. Receptors were obtained from a woman aged 70-85 years with COVID-19, enrolled during active disease.

Only a few counts were recorded for this clone. V is TRBV10-3 and J is TRBJ1-1, with unresolved D. The CDR3 length is 13 residues. Germline V gene sequence: CDR1 ENHRY, CDR2 SYGVKD. Deletions cut 3 bases from V and 1 base from J, with 6 bases between. The DNA for the CDR3 is TGTGCCATCAGTGAAAGGAGGAACACTGAAGCTTTCTTT. Protein product: CAISERRNTEAFF.

The chain carries TRBV2 and TRBJ2-1; D is perhaps TRBD2 (6 bases). Trimming shortened V by 6 bases and J by 4 bases, and 19 bases separated the two germline ends. Looked up from germline, CDR1 is SNHLY and CDR2 is FYNNEI. The CDR3 is 16 amino acids. The CDR3 sequence: CASSRPGAGRYNEQFF. The DNA of the CDR3 is TGTGCCAGCAGCAGACCCGGGGCAGGGAGGTACAATGAGCAGTTCTTC. The complete variable domain, with remaining parts taken from reference TRBV2 and TRBJ2-1, reads EPEVTQTPSHQVTQMGQEVILRCVPISNHLYFYWYRQILGQKVEFLVSFYNNEISEKSEIFDDQFSVERPDGSNFTLKIRSTKLEDSAMYFCASSRPGAGRYNEQFFGPGTRLTVL.

The chain uses TRBV2 and TRBJ2-5, with TRBD1 matching 7 bases. The germline V gene encodes CDR1 SNHLY and CDR2 FYNNEI. With V trimmed by 8 bases and J by 1 base, 7 bases remained unmatched. This CDR3 is built from 14 residues. The CDR3 nucleotides read TGTGCCAGCGGGGGTCGGGACAGCCAAGAGACCCAGTACTTC. Translated, it gives CASGGRDSQETQYF.

The V gene is TRBV11-2, the J gene TRBJ1-1, with 7 bases identical to TRBD1. The germline V gene has CDR1 SGHAT and CDR2 FQNNGV. This CDR3 contains 14 residues. V lost 6 bases and J lost 4; bases outside the gene matches: 8. CDR3 coding DNA: TGTGCCAGCAGGATACAGGGGTCCCGCACTGAAGCTTTCTTT. Its translation: CASRIQGSRTEAFF.

The chain recombines TRBV12-3 or TRBV12-4 with TRBJ2-3, with 8 positions matching TRBD2. V lost 6 bases to trimming and J lost 8 bases; unmatched junction nucleotides: 7. The CDR3 has 13 amino acids. The CDR3 DNA is TGTGCCAGCAGACTAGGACTAGCTCTTACGCAGTATTTT. Protein sequence: CASRLGLALTQYF.

This clone appeared once. The genes are TRBV6-5 and TRBJ1-6, with a possible D match to TRBD1 (5 bases). There are 14 residues in the CDR3. Germline CDR1 is MNHEY and CDR2 is SVGAGI. The V end lost 4 bases, the J end lost 6 bases, and 10 bases lay between the germline ends. CDR3 region: CASSSTQGNSPLHF. The CDR3 nucleotides are TGTGCCAGCAGTTCCACGCAGGGTAATTCACCCCTCCACTTT.

V and J are TRBV13 and TRBJ1-4; TRBD1 aligns across 7 bases. V was clipped by 5 bases and J by 7 bases; unmatched bases: 7. CDR3 length: 14 amino acids. In germline, CDR1 is PRHDT, CDR2 FYEKMQ (reference sequence). The CDR3 here is CASSRRDRIEKLFF. The CDR3 nucleotides are TGTGCCAGCAGCCGCCGGGACAGAATTGAAAAACTGTTTTTT.

The genes are TRBV5-4 and TRBJ2-7, with a weak D call TRBD1 (5 bases). The germline CDR1 and CDR2 sequences are SGHNT and YYREEE (reference sequence). The ends were cut back, 4 bases at V and 1 base at J, with 15 bases in the middle. This CDR3 contains 15 residues. Here the CDR3 DNA reads TGTGCCAGCAGCCGAGAGACAGCCTTATCCTACGAGCAGTACTTC. Its translation is CASSRETALSYEQYF. Variable domain in full (rest from reference TRBV5-4 and TRBJ2-7): ETGVTQSPTHLIKTRGQQVTLRCSSQSGHNTVSWYQQALGQGPQFIFQYYREEENGRGNFPPRFSGLQFPNYSSELNVNALELDDSALYLCASSRETALSYEQYFGPGTRLTVT.

This sequence joins TRBV7-2 and TRBJ1-6, with D tentatively TRBD1 (6 bases). CDR3 length equals 14 residues. Germline lookup yields CDR1 SGHTA and CDR2 FQGNSA. Between the trimmed V and J ends, which lost 5 bases and 10 bases, there was a span of 15 bases. CDR3: CASSPWSGDSPLHF. The CDR3 DNA reads as TGTGCCAGCAGCCCGTGGTCAGGGGACTCACCCCTCCACTTT.

The chain is built from TRBV7-2 and TRBJ1-3; D is perhaps TRBD1 (5 bases). CDR1 SGHTA and CDR2 FQGNSA come from the germline V gene. The CDR3 is 15 residues long. Trimming stripped 5 bases from V and 4 bases from J, with 15 bases between. The chain's CDR3 is CASSLTGGIGNTIYF. The CDR3, as DNA: TGTGCCAGCAGCCTGACGGGGGGGATAGGAAACACCATATATTTT.

The J gene is TRBJ2-7, the V gene TRBV28; TRBD1 matches at 7 bases. V lost 5 bases, J lost 5 bases, and 3 bases stayed unmatched. Germline V gene lookup returns CDR1 MDHEN and CDR2 SYDVKM. CDR3 length: 12 residues. CDR3 sequence reads: CASSDRVHEQYF. In nucleotides, the CDR3 is TGTGCCAGCAGTGACAGGGTCCACGAGCAGTACTTC.

The V gene is TRBV24-1, the J gene TRBJ2-2; TRBD1 matches at 8 bases. Germline V CDR1 and CDR2: KGHDR, SFDVKD. This CDR3 has 17 amino acids. Trimming at V came to 5 bases and at J to 5 bases, leaving 12 bases not matched to a gene. In DNA, the CDR3 is TGTGCCACCAGTGCCCCCCCCGCAGGGGGCGGAACCGGGGAGCTGTTTTTT. It specifies CATSAPPAGGGTGELFF.

The gene calls are TRBV5-6 and TRBJ2-4; 9 bases fit TRBD1. This CDR3 region has 16 residues. The germline gives CDR1 SGHDT, CDR2 YYEEEE. V dropped 0 bases and J dropped 7; count of bases not matched to a gene: 8. CDR3 in DNA: TGTGCCAGCAGCTTGGGGGGGACAGGGCGGTGGAACATTCAGTACTTC. Protein sequence: CASSLGGTGRWNIQYF.

V usage is TRBV27 and J usage is TRBJ1-5; D is possibly TRBD1 (5 bases). Trimming removed 0 bases from V and 3 bases from J, with 9 bases in between. Germline CDR1 is MNHEY and CDR2 is SMNVEV (reference sequence). This CDR3 contains 15 residues. CDR3 amino acids: CASSLSRQNNQPQHF. In nucleotides, the CDR3 is TGTGCCAGCAGTTTATCGAGACAGAACAATCAGCCCCAGCATTTT.

The chain recombines TRBV12-5 with TRBJ1-4; D gene unclear. V lost 0 bases, J lost 2 bases, and 10 bases lay in between. The CDR3 has 16 residues. Germline V gives CDR1 LGHNT, CDR2 FRNRAP. The CDR3, as DNA: TGTGCTAGTGGTTTGGTACGAGGCGGCACTAATGAAAAACTGTTTTTT. Translation: CASGLVRGGTNEKLFF.

The V gene is TRBV6-5, the J gene TRBJ1-2; tentative D call: TRBD1 (5 bases). Germline values: CDR1 MNHEY, CDR2 SVGAGI. Trimming removed 8 bases at V and 4 bases at J, with 11 bases between. CDR3 length: 12 amino acids. The CDR3 protein is CASQGVGYGYTF. The CDR3 bases are TGTGCCAGCCAGGGTGTGGGCTATGGCTACACCTTC.

This clone has a single count. The chain recombines TRBV7-9 with TRBJ2-2, with 13 bases matching TRBD2. CDR1 is SEHNR and CDR2 is FQNEAQ in the germline V gene (reference sequence). The CDR3 is made up of 15 amino acids. V lost 10 bases, J lost 2 bases, and 4 bases stayed unmatched. CDR3 DNA sequence: TGTGCCACCGGACTAGCGGGGGCCAACACCGGGGAGCTGTTTTTT. Translation: CATGLAGANTGELFF.

The chain is built from TRBV7-9 and TRBJ1-4, with 8 bases lining up with TRBD1. V shed 5 bases and J 3 bases; nucleotides not matched to a gene: 2. CDR1 is SEHNR, CDR2 FQNEAQ, per germline (reference sequence). The CDR3 contains 14 residues. CDR3 in DNA: TGTGCCAGCAGCCTGACAGGGGCTAATGAAAAACTGTTTTTT. Its protein product is CASSLTGANEKLFF.

V is TRBV7-8 and J is TRBJ2-2; TRBD2 agrees at 8 bases. Germline V lookup: CDR1 SGHVS, CDR2 FQNEAQ. The CDR3 covers 15 residues. Trimming cost V 3 bases and J 4 bases; bases outside gene matches: 4. The CDR3 is CASSFRGGPTGELFF. CDR3 coding DNA: TGTGCCAGCAGCTTTCGCGGGGGGCCCACCGGGGAGCTGTTTTTT.

The CDR3: CASSTGTGGANNSPLHF. Written as DNA, the CDR3 is TGTGCCAGCAGCACCGGGACAGGGGGCGCGAATAATTCACCCCTCCACTTT. This sequence joins TRBV28 and TRBJ1-6; 12 nucleotides align to TRBD1. The CDR3 spans 17 residues. Germline CDR1 is MDHEN and CDR2 is SYDVKM. V was clipped by 6 bases and J by 5 bases; unmatched bases: 8.

V usage is TRBV19 and J usage is TRBJ2-7; TRBD2 is a possible D gene (5 bases). The CDR3 has 11 amino acids. Germline CDR1 and CDR2: LNHDA and SQIVND (reference sequence). The V end was cut by 3 bases, the J end by 9 bases, with 9 bases between. CDR3 bases: TGTGCCAGTAGTATGGCGGGCGGGCAGTACTTC. Amino acid sequence: CASSMAGGQYF.

The V gene is TRBV19, the J gene TRBJ2-7; weak D call: TRBD2 (6 bases). Germline-derived CDR1 and CDR2 are LNHDA and SQIVND (reference sequence). CDR3 size: 15 residues. V lost 5 bases and J 2 bases, leaving 16 bases between the germline ends. CDR3 DNA sequence: TGTGCCAGTAGTCCTTCACATCGGGGGACCTACGAGCAGTACTTC. Translation: CASSPSHRGTYEQYF.

The chain has TRBV6-5 and TRBJ1-2; 11 nucleotides agree with TRBD1. The length of the CDR3 is 16 residues. Germline-derived CDR1 and CDR2 are MNHEY and SVGAGI. V lost 2 bases and J lost 6; bases outside the gene matches: 8. The CDR3 sequence is CASSYALDRGRNGYTF. CDR3 DNA: TGTGCCAGCAGTTACGCCCTGGACAGGGGGCGGAATGGCTACACCTTC.

V usage is TRBV4-1 and J usage is TRBJ1-1, with D unresolved. CDR3 length equals 16 residues. Between the trimmed V and J ends, which lost 1 base and 4 bases, there was a span of 16 bases. Looked up from germline, CDR1 is MGHRA and CDR2 is YSYEKL. This CDR3 is CASSQVGDMWVTEAFF. The CDR3 bases are TGCGCCAGCAGCCAAGTAGGTGACATGTGGGTCACTGAAGCTTTCTTT.

The chain carries TRBV2 and TRBJ2-5, with a weak D call TRBD2 (7 bases). The germline V gene has CDR1 SNHLY and CDR2 FYNNEI. Trimming cost V 0 bases and J 5 bases, with 13 bases left between them. The CDR3 contains 15 residues. CDR3 in DNA: TGTGCCAGCAGTGAAGCCGGGGGGCGGGTGGAGACCCAGTACTTC. Residues: CASSEAGGRVETQYF. Together with reference TRBV2 and TRBJ2-5, the CDR3 gives the full variable domain: EPEVTQTPSHQVTQMGQEVILRCVPISNHLYFYWYRQILGQKVEFLVSFYNNEISEKSEIFDDQFSVERPDGSNFTLKIRSTKLEDSAMYFCASSEAGGRVETQYFGPGTRLLVL.

This chain uses TRBV4-1 with TRBJ1-6; D gene ambiguous. Germline V lookup: CDR1 MGHRA, CDR2 YSYEKL. The CDR3 consists of 17 residues. V gave up 1 base and J gave up 0 bases, with 10 bases separating them. The DNA of the CDR3 is TGCGCCAGCAGCCAAGGAGATAAGAGCTCCTATAATTCACCCCTCCACTTT. This codes for CASSQGDKSSYNSPLHF.

This chain links TRBV5-1 with TRBJ1-2; 8 bases match TRBD1. V lost 3 bases and J lost 1; bases outside the gene matches: 5. Germline V lookup: CDR1 SGHRS, CDR2 YFSETQ. This CDR3 region has 15 residues. CDR3 sequence (DNA): TGCGCCAGCAGCTCAGGGACAGGCTTTAACTATGGCTACACCTTC. Its translation is CASSSGTGFNYGYTF.